These 6 T cell receptor beta chains share one sample of origin, sequenced in a study of cytotoxic CD8 clonotypes in ibrutinib-treated CLL. The assay was immunoSEQ multiplex PCR, and TCRdb's table has in-frame clones only and misses some. The sample contains about 130,000 clones, approximately 85% of which appear only once. The specimen was PBMCs, collected after 24 months of ibrutinib treatment. These receptors all stem from a human donor with chronic lymphocytic leukemia.

The chain uses TRBV7-2 and TRBJ2-1; TRBD2 agrees at 11 bases. The CDR3 is 16 residues long. V shed 5 bases, J shed 11 bases, and the junction held 14 bases outside the gene matches. Germline V lookup: CDR1 SGHTA, CDR2 FQGNSA. The CDR3 reads CASSASSASGGYKQFF. CDR3 nucleotide sequence: TGTGCCAGCAGCGCTTCGTCGGCTAGCGGGGGGTACAAGCAGTTCTTC.

This chain uses TRBV19 with TRBJ1-2; D possibly corresponds to TRBD1 (5 bases). Between the trimmed V and J ends, which lost 1 base and 3 bases, there was a span of 12 bases. Germline lookup yields CDR1 LNHDA and CDR2 SQIVND (reference sequence). The CDR3 covers 15 residues. The CDR3 loop is CASSIATGTDYGYTF. CDR3 nucleotide sequence: TGTGCCAGTAGTATAGCGACTGGGACCGACTATGGCTACACCTTC.

The V gene is TRBV5-4, the J gene TRBJ2-1, with TRBD1 identical over 9 bases. Trimming at V came to 1 base and at J to 5 bases, leaving 4 bases not matched to a gene. CDR1 SGHNT and CDR2 YYREEE come from the germline V gene (reference sequence). This CDR3 has 15 amino acids. CDR3 sequence: CASSLSTGGNNEQFF. CDR3 in DNA: TGTGCCAGCAGCTTGTCGACAGGGGGGAACAATGAGCAGTTCTTC.

V is TRBV28 and J is TRBJ2-6; D not certain. V gave up 5 bases and J gave up 0 bases, with 5 bases separating them. The germline gives CDR1 MDHEN, CDR2 SYDVKM. The CDR3 has 14 amino acids. The chain's CDR3 is CASSPGSGANVLTF. CDR3 DNA: TGTGCCAGCAGTCCTGGCTCTGGGGCCAACGTCCTGACTTTC.

The CDR3 coding sequence is TGTGCCAGCAGCTTAAGTTCAGATACGCAGTATTTT. It translates to CASSLSSDTQYF. The genes are TRBV7-9 and TRBJ2-3, with D uncertain. Trimming pared 2 bases from V and 4 bases from J, leaving 4 bases between. The CDR3 runs to 12 residues. Germline V CDR1 and CDR2: SEHNR, FQNEAQ (reference sequence). Full variable domain (remainder filled in from reference TRBV7-9 and TRBJ2-3): DTGVSQNPRHKITKRGQNVTFRCDPISEHNRLYWYRQTLGQGPEFLTYFQNEAQLEKSRLLSDRFSAERPKGSFSTLEIQRTEQGDSAMYLCASSLSSDTQYFGPGTRLTVL.

This clone was picked up one time. The chain links TRBV7-3 to TRBJ1-1; no clear D. The germline gives CDR1 SGHTA, CDR2 FQGTGA. Deletions cut 3 bases from V and 3 bases from J, with 14 bases between. This CDR3 has 15 residues. Here the CDR3 DNA reads TGTGCCAGCAGCTTTAAATTGGGCGGAGACACTGAAGCTTTCTTT. It codes for CASSFKLGGDTEAFF.